This TCR beta chain originates from a study of shared clonotypes between healthy human individuals. Each cell subset's genomic DNA was divided evenly among several immunoSEQ plates. The data were produced by immunoSEQ multiplex PCR, yet TCRdb's version contains in-frame clones alone and is incomplete. The table shows some 470,000 clones, with 60% to 85% occurring only once. This clone is a singleton in its sample. What it binds is unknown. The same CDR3 arises from other DNA sequences in this sample as well. General study findings and limits: Represented diversity, genetic and exposure-history alike, was limited by few donors. Tissues were not sampled, only blood, and their repertoires likely differ.

The V gene lost 5 bases and the J gene lost 9 bases, with 8 bases spanning the gap. Germline V lookup: CDR1 SGHTA, CDR2 FQGNSA. This CDR3 contains 11 residues. This receptor was obtained from a woman between 40 and 50 years old in good health. Some clones in this sample may be carry-over from other donors' samples. The rearrangement links TRBV7-2 to TRBJ2-1, with a weak D call TRBD1 (5 bases). The sample taken for sequencing was PBMCs. The CDR3 DNA reads TGTGCCAGCAGCAGAGACAGTGAGCAGTTCTTC. Its protein product is CASSRDSEQFF.